The 4 T cell receptor beta chains given below trace back to one sample, sequenced in a study of neoadjuvant nivolumab and ipilimumab in lung cancer. Sequencing was performed with immunoSEQ multiplex PCR; in TCRdb, only in-frame clones are kept and a portion is missing. Of approximately 21,000 clones in the sample, more than 70% were seen once. The material sequenced was peripheral blood, taken before neoadjuvant nivolumab, alone or with ipilimumab. These receptors were obtained from an adult with non-small cell lung cancer.

The chain couples TRBV7-3 to TRBJ2-1; 12 nucleotides match TRBD2. The V and J ends lost 5 bases and 4 bases, in that order; junction bases with no gene match: 3. The germline gives CDR1 SGHTA, CDR2 FQGTGA. This CDR3 has 15 residues. This CDR3 is CASSTGLAGYNEQFF. CDR3 sequence (DNA): TGTGCCAGCAGCACGGGACTAGCGGGTTACAATGAGCAGTTCTTC. Full variable domain (missing parts from reference TRBV7-3 and TRBJ2-1): GAGVSQTPSNKVTEKGKYVELRCDPISGHTALYWYRQSLGQGPEFLIYFQGTGAADDSGLPNDRFFAVRPEGSVSTLKIQRTERGDSAVYLCASSTGLAGYNEQFFGPGTRLTVL.

This clone turned up a few times. This chain joins TRBV7-9 and TRBJ1-2; maybe TRBD1 (6 bases). Germline loops: CDR1 SEHNR, CDR2 FQNEAQ (reference sequence). The CDR3 contains 16 residues. V lost 1 base and J 0 bases, leaving 12 bases between the germline ends. The DNA of the CDR3 is TGTGCCAGCAGCTTAGAGGGGGGGCAAGCTAACTATGGCTACACCTTC. This encodes CASSLEGGQANYGYTF.

This clone appeared a single time. The V gene is TRBV7-8, the J gene TRBJ2-7; D may be TRBD2 (6 bases). The germline V gene has CDR1 SGHVS and CDR2 FQNEAQ. The CDR3 sequence is 14 residues long. Trimming cost V 0 bases and J 5 bases, with 11 bases left between them. CDR3 DNA sequence: TGTGCCAGCAGCTTAGCGCCGGGGGTTAACGAGCAGTACTTC. It yields the protein CASSLAPGVNEQYF.

This sequence joins TRBV19 and TRBJ2-7; 8 bases align to TRBD1. J lost 4 bases, V lost 6 bases, and 14 bases had no gene match. Germline lookup yields CDR1 LNHDA and CDR2 SQIVND (reference sequence). This CDR3 has 16 amino acids. The CDR3 sequence is CASRQTGTGPSYEQYF. The CDR3 region has the DNA TGTGCCAGTAGGCAAACCGGGACAGGCCCTTCGTACGAGCAGTACTTC.